The rows below give T cell receptor beta chains drawn from one sample of a study of spatial heterogeneity in lung cancer. Each CDR3 protein gets one entry after TCRdb re-called the 5' RACE reads with MiXCR. The table has some 15,000 distinct CDR3 sequences, around 9.1% seen once. The input for sequencing was PBMCs, taken at surgery. Every receptor here comes from a male donor with early-stage non-small cell lung cancer. Both conserved end residues are part of each CDR3. Each record gives: clone size, D gene, V gene, J gene, CDR3 protein, CDR3 DNA. The D gene is left open where the match is weak. Expanded clones get a size class; other rows say once, few or many, or leave the size out.

many	TRBD1	TRBV6-5	TRBJ1-6	CASSYTTGEDSPLHF	TGTGCCAGCAGTTACACGACAGGGGAGGATTCACCCCTCCACTTT
many	.	TRBV5-1	TRBJ2-1	CASSLRGDEQFF	TGCGCCAGCAGCTTGAGGGGTGATGAGCAGTTCTTC
many	.	TRBV5-4	TRBJ2-1	CASSWAEQGEQFF	TGTGCCAGCAGCTGGGCGGAGCAGGGTGAGCAGTTCTTC
many	TRBD2	TRBV12-3/TRBV12-4	TRBJ2-1	CASTGTSGSSYNEQFF	TGTGCCAGCACTGGGACTAGCGGGTCCTCCTACAATGAGCAGTTCTTC
many	TRBD1	TRBV25-1	TRBJ2-2	CASTDRGHTGELFF	TGTGCCAGCACAGACAGGGGGCACACCGGGGAGCTGTTTTTT
many	TRBD2	TRBV29-1	TRBJ2-1	CSVNLVGLAGNEQFF	TGCAGCGTCAACCTGGTGGGACTAGCGGGCAATGAGCAGTTCTTC
.	.	TRBV29-1	TRBJ1-1	CSIKEGMNTEAFF	TGCAGCATTAAGGAGGGAATGAACACTGAAGCTTTCTTT
.	.	TRBV7-9	TRBJ1-1	CASSREITEAFF	TGTGCCAGCAGCCGGGAGATCACTGAAGCTTTCTTT
many	.	TRBV7-8	TRBJ1-6	CASSLATAENSPLHF	TGTGCCAGCAGCTTAGCGACAGCAGAAAATTCACCCCTCCACTTT
many	.	TRBV27	TRBJ1-1	CASRGREFNTEAFF	TGTGCCAGCAGGGGAAGGGAATTCAACACTGAAGCTTTCTTT
many	TRBD2	TRBV28	TRBJ2-7	CASSLEREGYEQYF	TGTGCCAGCAGTTTGGAGCGGGAGGGCTACGAGCAGTACTTC
.	.	TRBV7-9	TRBJ2-3	CASIFGAGASDTQYF	TGTGCCAGCATCTTTGGGGCAGGGGCATCGGATACGCAGTATTTT
many	TRBD1	TRBV2	TRBJ2-1	CASSEALGTGTTNGQFF	TGTGCCAGCAGTGAAGCGCTTGGGACAGGGACTACGAATGGGCAGTTCTTC
many	.	TRBV18	TRBJ1-4	CASSPGRVGGEKLFF	TGTGCCAGCTCACCAGGCCGAGTAGGAGGTGAAAAACTGTTTTTT
many	.	TRBV5-4	TRBJ2-7	CASSPLGRSGEQYF	TGTGCCAGCAGCCCCTTGGGTCGAAGTGGCGAGCAGTACTTC
many	.	TRBV29-1	TRBJ2-3	CSVGGTVTDTQYF	TGCAGCGTTGGAGGGACTGTAACAGATACGCAGTATTTT
many	.	TRBV20-1	TRBJ2-7	CSARATLITAGTYEQYF	TGCAGTGCTAGAGCTACACTTATAACGGCAGGAACCTACGAGCAGTACTTC
many	TRBD2	TRBV12-3/TRBV12-4	TRBJ2-5	CASTTGRTQETQYF	TGTGCCAGCACCACCGGGAGGACCCAAGAGACCCAGTACTTC